This entry describes one T cell receptor beta chain. The data were taken from a study of blood T cell repertoires in COVID-19. Study overall: Sites across the United States, Italy and Spain contributed samples from acute and convalescent COVID-19.

The CDR3 is 13 residues long. V trimming: 5 bases; J trimming: 3 bases; junction bases outside the gene matches: 4. Germline V gene lookup returns CDR1 MNHEY and CDR2 SVGAGI. Profiling relied on immunoSEQ multiplex PCR, and the TCRdb table lists in-frame clones only, not all of them. The sample lists 300,000 or so clones; more than 75% were seen once. Recruits, aged about 18 to 95 years, lived in 24 US areas. The sample was PBMCs or T cells enriched from blood (not recorded which). The sequence was collected from a man in his 60s who had recovered from COVID-19. The V call is TRBV6-5, the J call TRBJ2-7; TRBD2 aligns across 7 bases. CDR3 amino acids: CASSSGTIYEQYF. In DNA, the CDR3 is TGTGCCAGCAGTAGCGGGACTATCTACGAGCAGTACTTC.